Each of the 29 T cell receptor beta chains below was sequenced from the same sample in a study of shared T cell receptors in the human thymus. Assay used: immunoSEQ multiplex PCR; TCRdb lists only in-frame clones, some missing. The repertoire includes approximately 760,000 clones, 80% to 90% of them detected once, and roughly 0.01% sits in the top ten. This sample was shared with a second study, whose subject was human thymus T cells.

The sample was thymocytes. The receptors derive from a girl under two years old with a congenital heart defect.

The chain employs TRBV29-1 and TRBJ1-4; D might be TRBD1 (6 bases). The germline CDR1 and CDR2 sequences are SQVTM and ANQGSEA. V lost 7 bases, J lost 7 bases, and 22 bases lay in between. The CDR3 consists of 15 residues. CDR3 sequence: CSARGDRTVGEKLFF. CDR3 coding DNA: TGCAGCGCCCGAGGTGATAGGACAGTGGGTGAAAAACTGTTTTTT.

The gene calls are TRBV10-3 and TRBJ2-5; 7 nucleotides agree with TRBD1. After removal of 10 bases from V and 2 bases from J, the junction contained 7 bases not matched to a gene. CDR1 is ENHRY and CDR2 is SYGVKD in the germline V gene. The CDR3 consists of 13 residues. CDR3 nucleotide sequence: TGTGCCACCAGACAGGGAAGGCAAGAGACCCAGTACTTC. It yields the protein CATRQGRQETQYF.

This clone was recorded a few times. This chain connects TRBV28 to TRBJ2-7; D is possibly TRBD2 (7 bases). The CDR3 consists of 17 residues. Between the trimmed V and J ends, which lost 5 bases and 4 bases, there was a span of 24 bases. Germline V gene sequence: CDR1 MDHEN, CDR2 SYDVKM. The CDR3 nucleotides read TGTGCCAGCAGTCCGAAGGGGAGGGGGTCAGAGCGATACGAGCAGTACTTC. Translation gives CASSPKGRGSERYEQYF.

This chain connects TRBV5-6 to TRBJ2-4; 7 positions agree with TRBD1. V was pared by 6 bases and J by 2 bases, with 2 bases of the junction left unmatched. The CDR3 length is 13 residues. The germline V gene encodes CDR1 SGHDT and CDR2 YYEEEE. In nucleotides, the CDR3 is TGTGCCAGCACCAGGGGGTCCAAAAACATTCAGTACTTC. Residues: CASTRGSKNIQYF.

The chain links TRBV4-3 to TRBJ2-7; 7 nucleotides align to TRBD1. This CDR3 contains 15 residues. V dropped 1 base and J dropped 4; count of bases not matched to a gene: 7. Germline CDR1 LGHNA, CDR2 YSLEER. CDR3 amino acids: CASSQAYRGLYEQYF. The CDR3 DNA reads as TGCGCCAGCAGCCAAGCATATAGGGGGCTTTACGAGCAGTACTTC.

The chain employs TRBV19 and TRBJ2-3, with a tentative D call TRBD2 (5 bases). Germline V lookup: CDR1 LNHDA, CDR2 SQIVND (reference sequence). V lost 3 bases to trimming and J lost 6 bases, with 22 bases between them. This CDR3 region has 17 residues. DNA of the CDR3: TGTGCCAGTAGTATTATTTCCACTAGTCACCCTGGGGATACGCAGTATTTT. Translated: CASSIISTSHPGDTQYF.

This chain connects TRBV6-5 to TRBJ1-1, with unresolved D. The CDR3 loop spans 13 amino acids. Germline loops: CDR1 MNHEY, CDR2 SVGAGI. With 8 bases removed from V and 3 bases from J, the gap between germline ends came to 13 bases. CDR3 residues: CASLKSPDTEAFF. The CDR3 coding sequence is TGTGCCAGCTTAAAGTCCCCGGACACTGAAGCTTTCTTT.

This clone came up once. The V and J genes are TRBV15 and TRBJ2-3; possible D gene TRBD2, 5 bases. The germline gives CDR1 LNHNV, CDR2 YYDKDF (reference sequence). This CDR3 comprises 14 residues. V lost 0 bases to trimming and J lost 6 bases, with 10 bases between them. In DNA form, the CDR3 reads TGTGCCACCAGCAGAGAGGAGAGGGCCGATACGCAGTATTTT. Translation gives CATSREERADTQYF.

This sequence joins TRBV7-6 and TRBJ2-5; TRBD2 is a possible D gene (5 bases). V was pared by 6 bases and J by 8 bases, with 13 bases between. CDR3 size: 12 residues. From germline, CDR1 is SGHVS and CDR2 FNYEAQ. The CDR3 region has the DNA TGTGCCAGCAGTCCCCCGGGGAACACCCAGTACTTC. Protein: CASSPPGNTQYF.

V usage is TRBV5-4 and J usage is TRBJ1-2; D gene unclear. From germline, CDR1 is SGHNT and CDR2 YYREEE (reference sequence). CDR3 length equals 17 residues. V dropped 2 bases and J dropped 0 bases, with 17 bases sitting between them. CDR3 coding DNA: TGTGCCAGCAGCTTCTTAGGGAGAGAGGGTACTAACTATGGCTACACCTTC. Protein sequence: CASSFLGREGTNYGYTF.

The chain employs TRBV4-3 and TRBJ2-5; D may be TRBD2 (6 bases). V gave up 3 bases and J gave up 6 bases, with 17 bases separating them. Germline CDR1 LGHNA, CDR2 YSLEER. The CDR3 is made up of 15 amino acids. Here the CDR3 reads CASSQTRAERQTQYF. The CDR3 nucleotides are TGCGCCAGCAGCCAGACTAGGGCGGAGCGGCAGACCCAGTACTTC.

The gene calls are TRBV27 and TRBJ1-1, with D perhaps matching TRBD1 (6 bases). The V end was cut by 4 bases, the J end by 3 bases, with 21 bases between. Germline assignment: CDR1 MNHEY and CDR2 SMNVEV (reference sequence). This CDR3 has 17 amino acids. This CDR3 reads CASSSSHIRGWDTEAFF. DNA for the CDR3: TGTGCCAGCAGTTCCTCCCACATCAGGGGATGGGACACTGAAGCTTTCTTT.

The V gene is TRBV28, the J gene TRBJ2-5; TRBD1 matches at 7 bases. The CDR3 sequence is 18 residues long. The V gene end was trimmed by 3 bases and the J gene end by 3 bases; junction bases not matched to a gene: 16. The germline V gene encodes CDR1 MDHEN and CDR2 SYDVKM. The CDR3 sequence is CASSLLVTTYRGKETQYF. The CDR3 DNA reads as TGTGCCAGCAGTTTGCTGGTCACCACTTACAGGGGTAAAGAGACCCAGTACTTC.

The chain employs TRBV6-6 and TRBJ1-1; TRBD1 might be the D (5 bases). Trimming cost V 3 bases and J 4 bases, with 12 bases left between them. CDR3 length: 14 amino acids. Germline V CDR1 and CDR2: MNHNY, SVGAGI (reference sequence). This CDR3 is CASSYWGGSTEAFF. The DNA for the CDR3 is TGTGCCAGCAGTTATTGGGGCGGTAGCACTGAAGCTTTCTTT.

CDR3 protein: CASSILEGQNYGYTF. CDR3 bases: TGTGCCAGCAGCATCTTAGAAGGACAAAACTATGGCTACACCTTC. This chain joins TRBV7-9 and TRBJ1-2; tentatively, D is TRBD1 (5 bases). V was shortened by 5 bases and J by 2 bases, with 15 bases between the two germline ends. Germline CDR1 SEHNR, CDR2 FQNEAQ (reference sequence). The CDR3 runs to 15 residues.

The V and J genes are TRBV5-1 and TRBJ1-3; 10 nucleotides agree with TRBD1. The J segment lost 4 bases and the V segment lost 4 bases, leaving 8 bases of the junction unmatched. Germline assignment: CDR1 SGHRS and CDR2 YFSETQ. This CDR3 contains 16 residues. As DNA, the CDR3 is TGCGCCAGCAGCACGGACGGGACAGGGGCCGGAAACACCATATATTTT. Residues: CASSTDGTGAGNTIYF. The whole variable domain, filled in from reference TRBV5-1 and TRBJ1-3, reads KAGVTQTPRYLIKTRGQQVTLSCSPISGHRSVSWYQQTPGQGLQFLFEYFSETQRNKGNFPGRFSGRQFSNSRSEMNVSTLELGDSALYLCASSTDGTGAGNTIYFGEGSWLTVV.

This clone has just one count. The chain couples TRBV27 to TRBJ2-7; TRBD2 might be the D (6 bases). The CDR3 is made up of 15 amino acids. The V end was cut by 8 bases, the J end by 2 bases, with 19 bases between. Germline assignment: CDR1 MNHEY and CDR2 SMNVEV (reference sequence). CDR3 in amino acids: CASSNGGIRTYEQYF. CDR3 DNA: TGTGCCAGCTCCAATGGGGGGATTCGGACCTACGAGCAGTACTTC.

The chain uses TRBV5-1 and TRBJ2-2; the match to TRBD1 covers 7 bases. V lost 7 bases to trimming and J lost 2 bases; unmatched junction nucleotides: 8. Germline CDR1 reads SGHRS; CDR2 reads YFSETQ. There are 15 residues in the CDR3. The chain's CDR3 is CASEKGQPNTGELFF. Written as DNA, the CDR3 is TGCGCCAGCGAAAAGGGACAGCCCAACACCGGGGAGCTGTTTTTT.

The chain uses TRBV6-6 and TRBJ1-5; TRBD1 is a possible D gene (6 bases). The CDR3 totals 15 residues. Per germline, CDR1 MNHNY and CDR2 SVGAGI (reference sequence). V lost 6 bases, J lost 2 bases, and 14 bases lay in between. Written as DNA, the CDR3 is TGTGCCAGCAGACAGAGACAGGAGGGCAATCAGCCCCAGCATTTT. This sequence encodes CASRQRQEGNQPQHF.

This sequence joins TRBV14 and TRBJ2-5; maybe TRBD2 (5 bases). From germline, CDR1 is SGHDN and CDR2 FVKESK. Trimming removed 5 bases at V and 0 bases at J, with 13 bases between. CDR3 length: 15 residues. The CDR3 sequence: CASSSRGLDQETQYF. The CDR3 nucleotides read TGTGCCAGCAGCAGTCGAGGGCTGGACCAAGAGACCCAGTACTTC. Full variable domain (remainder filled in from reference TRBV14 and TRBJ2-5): EAGVTQFPSHSVIEKGQTVTLRCDPISGHDNLYWYRRVMGKEIKFLLHFVKESKQDESGMPNNRFLAERTGGTYSTLKVQPAELEDSGVYFCASSSRGLDQETQYFGPGTRLLVL.

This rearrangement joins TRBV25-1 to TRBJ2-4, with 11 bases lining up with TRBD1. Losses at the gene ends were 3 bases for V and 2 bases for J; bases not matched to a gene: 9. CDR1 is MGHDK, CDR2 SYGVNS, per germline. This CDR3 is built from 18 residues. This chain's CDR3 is CASSDSPDRGRTKNIQYF. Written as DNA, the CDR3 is TGTGCCAGCAGTGATTCCCCGGACAGGGGGCGTACCAAAAACATTCAGTACTTC.

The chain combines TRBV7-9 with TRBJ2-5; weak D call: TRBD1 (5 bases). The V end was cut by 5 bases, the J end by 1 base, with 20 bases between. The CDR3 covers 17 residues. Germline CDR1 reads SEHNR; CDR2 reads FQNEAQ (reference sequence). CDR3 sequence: CASSPTPGHKLQETQYF. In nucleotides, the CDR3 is TGTGCCAGCAGCCCGACTCCTGGACATAAGCTCCAAGAGACCCAGTACTTC. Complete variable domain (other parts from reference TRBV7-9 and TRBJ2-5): DTGVSQNPRHKITKRGQNVTFRCDPISEHNRLYWYRQTLGQGPEFLTYFQNEAQLEKSRLLSDRFSAERPKGSFSTLEIQRTEQGDSAMYLCASSPTPGHKLQETQYFGPGTRLLVL.

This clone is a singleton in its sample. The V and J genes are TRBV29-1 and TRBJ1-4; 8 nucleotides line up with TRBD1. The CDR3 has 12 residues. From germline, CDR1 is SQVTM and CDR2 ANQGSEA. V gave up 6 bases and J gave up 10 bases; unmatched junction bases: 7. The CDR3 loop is CSVGQGGGKLFF. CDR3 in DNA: TGCAGCGTCGGACAGGGTGGGGGAAAACTGTTTTTT.

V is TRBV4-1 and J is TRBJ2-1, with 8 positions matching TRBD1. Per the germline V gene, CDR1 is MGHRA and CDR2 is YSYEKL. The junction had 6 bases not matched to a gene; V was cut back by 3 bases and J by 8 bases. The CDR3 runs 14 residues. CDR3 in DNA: TGCGCCAGCAGCCACCGGGACAGGAGGTATGAGCAGTTCTTC. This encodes CASSHRDRRYEQFF.

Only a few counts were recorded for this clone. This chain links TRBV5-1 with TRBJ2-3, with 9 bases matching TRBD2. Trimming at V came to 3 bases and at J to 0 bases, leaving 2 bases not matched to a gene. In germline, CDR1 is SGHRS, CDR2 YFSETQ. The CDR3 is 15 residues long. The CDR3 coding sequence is TGCGCCAGCAGCTGGCGGGGGGGAAGCACAGATACGCAGTATTTT. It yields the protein CASSWRGGSTDTQYF.

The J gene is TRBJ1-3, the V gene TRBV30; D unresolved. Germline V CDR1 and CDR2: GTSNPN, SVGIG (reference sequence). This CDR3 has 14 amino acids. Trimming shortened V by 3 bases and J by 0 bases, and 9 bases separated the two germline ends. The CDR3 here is CAWREDYSGNTIYF. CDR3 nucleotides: TGTGCCTGGAGGGAGGACTACTCTGGAAACACCATATATTTT. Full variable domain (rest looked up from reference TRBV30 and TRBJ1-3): SQTIHQWPATLVQPVGSPLSLECTVEGTSNPNLYWYRQAAGRGLQLLFYSVGIGQISSEVPQNLSASRPQDRQFILSSKKLLLSDSGFYLCAWREDYSGNTIYFGEGSWLTVV.

This chain's CDR3 is CASSLGARQPQHF. In nucleotides, the CDR3 is TGTGCCAGCAGCTTGGGGGCGAGACAGCCCCAGCATTTT. The chain employs TRBV7-9 and TRBJ1-5; possibly TRBD1 for D (6 bases). The germline CDR1 and CDR2 sequences are SEHNR and FQNEAQ (reference sequence). The length of the CDR3 is 13 residues. With 3 bases removed from V and 7 bases from J, the gap between germline ends came to 10 bases.

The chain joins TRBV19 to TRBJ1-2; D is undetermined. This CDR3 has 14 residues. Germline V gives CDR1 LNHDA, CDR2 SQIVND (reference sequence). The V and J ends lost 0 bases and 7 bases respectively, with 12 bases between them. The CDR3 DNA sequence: TGTGCCAGTAGTATAGACGTCCGGTCGGGTGGCTACACCTTC. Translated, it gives CASSIDVRSGGYTF.

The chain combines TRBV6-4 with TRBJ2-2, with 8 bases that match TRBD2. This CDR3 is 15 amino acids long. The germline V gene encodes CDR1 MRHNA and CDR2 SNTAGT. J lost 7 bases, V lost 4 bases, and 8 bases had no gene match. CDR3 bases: TGTGCCAGCAGTGCTATCCCGGGACTAGACGGGGAGCTGTTTTTT. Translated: CASSAIPGLDGELFF.